One and the same sample provided the 5 T cell receptor beta chains below, sequenced in a study of control samples from healthy donors and cancer patients. The protocol was immunoSEQ multiplex PCR, while the TCRdb copy is restricted to in-frame clones and leaves out a portion. The top ten clones hold under 9% of a sample with 150,000 or so clones, about 90% of them seen once. Sequencing was done on a sample of blood. These receptors were taken from a man younger than 35 in good health.

This chain uses TRBV28 with TRBJ2-4, with D possibly TRBD2 on 6 matching bases. Trimming left V 3 bases short and J 9 bases short, with 9 bases between. The CDR3 is made up of 12 amino acids. CDR1 and CDR2 from the germline V gene are MDHEN and SYDVKM. CDR3 in DNA: TGTGCCAGCAGTTTGCAGGGAGGCATTCAGTACTTC. It translates to CASSLQGGIQYF.

Here the CDR3 DNA reads TGTGCCAGCAGTGAAGTCAGGGAGTCTGGAAACACCATATATTTT. It yields the protein CASSEVRESGNTIYF. The chain employs TRBV2 and TRBJ1-3; perhaps TRBD1 as D (5 bases). Germline V CDR1 and CDR2: SNHLY, FYNNEI. This CDR3 is 15 amino acids long. V was pared by 1 base and J by 1 base, with 8 bases between. The variable domain in full, completed from reference TRBV2 and TRBJ1-3, reads EPEVTQTPSHQVTQMGQEVILRCVPISNHLYFYWYRQILGQKVEFLVSFYNNEISEKSEIFDDQFSVERPDGSNFTLKIRSTKLEDSAMYFCASSEVRESGNTIYFGEGSWLTVV.

The chain carries TRBV3-1 (or the pseudogene TRBV3-2) and TRBJ2-3; D may correspond to TRBD1 or TRBD2 (6 bases each). CDR1 LGHDT and CDR2 YNNKEL come from the germline V gene (reference sequence). This CDR3 has 15 amino acids. Trimming pared 0 bases from V and 4 bases from J, leaving 11 bases between. This chain's CDR3 is CASSQDRGGADTQYF. Written as DNA, the CDR3 is TGTGCCAGCAGCCAAGACAGGGGAGGAGCAGATACGCAGTATTTT.

As regards this clone: Different DNA sequences within this sample yield the same CDR3. The V and J genes are TRBV6-5 and TRBJ1-2; 7 nucleotides line up with TRBD1. Germline V gives CDR1 MNHEY, CDR2 SVGAGI. V lost 6 bases, J lost 5 bases, and 9 bases stayed unmatched. The CDR3 consists of 14 residues. DNA of the CDR3: TGTGCCAGCAGACCGGGACAGAGTCCATATGGCTACACCTTC. It is translated as CASRPGQSPYGYTF.

The V gene is TRBV27, the J gene TRBJ1-2; 8 bases align to TRBD1. The CDR3 consists of 17 residues. Germline V gene sequence: CDR1 MNHEY, CDR2 SMNVEV (reference sequence). V lost 3 bases to trimming and J lost 7 bases; unmatched junction nucleotides: 16. As DNA, the CDR3 is TGTGCCAGCAGTTTCGAGGCGCCAGGGGGCAGTCTGGCTGGCTACACCTTC. Encoded protein: CASSFEAPGGSLAGYTF.